These T cell receptor beta chains were read from a single sample in a study of blood T cell repertoires in COVID-19. Profiled with immunoSEQ multiplex PCR; TCRdb holds only in-frame clones, not every one. The data hold roughly 190,000 clones, with 82% observed a single time. Sequenced input: PBMCs or T cells enriched from blood (not recorded which). Receptor source: a man in his forties or fifties who had recovered from COVID-19. Both conserved end residues are part of each CDR3. D genes are given only for firm matches. Only some rows state a clone size, as once, few, many or a class for expanded clones.

TRBJ1-1	.	TRBV28	TRBD1	CASRGTGQTEAFF	TGTGCCAGCAGGGGGACAGGTCAAACTGAAGCTTTCTTT
TRBJ2-7	.	TRBV12-3/TRBV12-4	TRBD1	CASSPGGEQYF	TGTGCCAGCAGCCCAGGGGGCGAGCAGTACTTC
TRBJ1-4	.	TRBV7-2	.	CASSLGGHFEKLFF	TGTGCCAGCAGCTTAGGGGGGCACTTTGAAAAACTGTTTTTT
TRBJ1-1	.	TRBV5-1	.	CASSFEGGTEAFF	TGCGCCAGCAGCTTTGAGGGTGGCACTGAAGCTTTCTTT
TRBJ2-2	.	TRBV9	.	CASSSPITGKNTGELFF	TGTGCCAGCAGCTCTCCAATTACAGGAAAGAACACCGGGGAGCTGTTTTTT
TRBJ1-5	.	TRBV7-2	.	CASSPTGLMHQPQHF	TGTGCCAGCAGCCCGACAGGATTAATGCATCAGCCCCAGCATTTT
TRBJ1-2	.	TRBV7-2	TRBD1	CASSSETGGNYGYTF	TGTGCCAGCAGCTCAGAGACAGGGGGTAACTATGGCTACACCTTC
TRBJ2-1	.	TRBV7-9	.	CASSNNQIKSGPSYNEQFF	TGTGCCAGCAGCAATAACCAAATTAAGAGCGGGCCCTCCTACAATGAGCAGTTCTTC
TRBJ2-3	few	TRBV4-3	TRBD1	CASSQRQGRRIADTQYF	TGCGCCAGCAGCCAACGACAGGGGCGCCGGATCGCAGATACGCAGTATTTT
TRBJ2-1	few	TRBV12-5	.	CASGSGPSNEQFF	TGTGCTAGTGGTTCGGGTCCGTCCAATGAGCAGTTCTTC
TRBJ1-6	.	TRBV7-8	.	CASSSHPRAGDSPLHF	TGTGCCAGCAGCTCCCACCCTCGGGCAGGGGATTCACCCCTCCACTTT
TRBJ2-1	.	TRBV11-3	TRBD2	CASSHTPGTSGRVPYNEQFF	TGTGCCAGCAGCCACACCCCCGGGACTAGCGGGAGGGTCCCCTACAATGAGCAGTTCTTC
TRBJ2-1	.	TRBV5-1	TRBD1	CASGQGTNEQFF	TGCGCCAGCGGACAGGGCACCAATGAGCAGTTCTTC
TRBJ1-3	.	TRBV3-1/TRBV3-2	.	CASSHGHTKSGNTIYF	TGTGCCAGCAGCCACGGACACACGAAGTCTGGAAACACCATATATTTT
TRBJ2-7	.	TRBV14	TRBD2	CASSEGLADTYEQYF	TGTGCCAGCAGCGAGGGACTAGCGGACACCTACGAGCAGTACTTC
TRBJ2-1	.	TRBV7-2	TRBD2	CASSSQAQRERGEQFF	TGTGCCAGCAGCTCACAGGCCCAGCGGGAGAGGGGTGAGCAGTTCTTC
TRBJ2-5	.	TRBV27	TRBD1	CASSFLRGRETQYF	TGTGCCAGCAGTTTTTTAAGGGGGCGAGAGACCCAGTACTTC
TRBJ2-1	.	TRBV10-2	TRBD2	CASSSGTSGRNEQFF	TGCGCCAGCAGTTCCGGGACTAGCGGGAGAAATGAGCAGTTCTTC
TRBJ2-5	.	TRBV19	.	CASSMGSGNQETQYF	TGTGCCAGTAGTATGGGTTCCGGGAACCAAGAGACCCAGTACTTC
TRBJ1-6	.	TRBV6-5	.	CASMKREGNSPLHF	TGTGCCAGCATGAAACGGGAAGGCAATTCACCCCTCCACTTT
TRBJ2-3	few	TRBV7-6	.	CASSPSPTGEGDTQYF	TGTGCCAGCAGCCCCTCGCCGACAGGGGAGGGGGATACGCAGTATTTT
TRBJ1-1	few	TRBV5-1	TRBD1	CASSRDRSTEAFF	TGCGCCAGCAGCCGGGACAGAAGCACTGAAGCTTTCTTT
TRBJ2-1	.	TRBV3-1/TRBV3-2	TRBD1	CASETRDRGPNEQFF	TGTGCCAGCGAAACTCGGGACAGGGGGCCAAATGAGCAGTTCTTC
TRBJ2-1	.	TRBV7-7	TRBD2	CASSLEIAGASYNEQFF	TGTGCCAGCAGCTTAGAAATAGCGGGAGCTTCCTACAATGAGCAGTTCTTC
TRBJ1-3	.	TRBV19	TRBD1	CASRQGPSGNTIYF	TGTGCCAGTCGACAGGGACCGTCTGGAAACACCATATATTTT
TRBJ2-2	.	TRBV7-2	TRBD1	CASSPRQGVRTGELFF	TGTGCCAGCAGCCCCAGACAGGGGGTAAGGACCGGGGAGCTGTTTTTT
TRBJ1-1	.	TRBV7-9	TRBD1	CASSLGQAGTEAFF	TGTGCCAGCAGCTTGGGACAGGCTGGGACTGAAGCTTTCTTT
TRBJ1-2	.	TRBV7-9	TRBD1	CASSLASVGGVDGYTF	TGTGCCAGCAGCTTAGCGTCGGTAGGGGGCGTCGATGGCTACACCTTC
TRBJ1-2	.	TRBV24-1	.	CATSDETLNYGYTF	TGTGCCACCAGTGATGAGACACTTAACTATGGCTACACCTTC
TRBJ1-1	.	TRBV12-3/TRBV12-4	.	CASTWGGTEAFF	TGTGCCAGCACCTGGGGGGGGACTGAAGCTTTCTTT
TRBJ1-2	.	TRBV6-5	TRBD1	CASRQGQLYGYTF	TGTGCCAGCAGACAGGGACAGCTCTATGGCTACACCTTC
TRBJ2-1	.	TRBV5-1	TRBD1	CASSPGQGATNEQFF	TGCGCCAGCAGCCCCGGACAGGGGGCGACAAATGAGCAGTTCTTC
TRBJ1-1	.	TRBV11-3	TRBD1	CASSYRGENTEAFF	TGTGCCAGCAGCTACAGGGGTGAGAACACTGAAGCTTTCTTT
TRBJ2-1	.	TRBV2	.	CASSDPGTYNEQFF	TGTGCCAGCAGTGATCCGGGTACCTACAATGAGCAGTTCTTC
TRBJ2-1	.	TRBV9	TRBD2	CASSGLAGAYNEQFF	TGTGCCAGCAGCGGGCTAGCGGGAGCCTACAATGAGCAGTTCTTC
TRBJ2-3	.	TRBV9	TRBD2	CASSESGSADTQYF	TGTGCCAGCAGCGAGAGCGGGAGCGCAGATACGCAGTATTTT
TRBJ1-1	.	TRBV6-6	.	CASSSDRRQVVAAFF	TGTGCCAGCAGTTCCGACCGGAGACAGGTTGTAGCAGCTTTCTTT
TRBJ1-1	.	TRBV30	.	CAWSLQGNTEAFF	TGTGCCTGGAGTTTACAGGGTAACACTGAAGCTTTCTTT
TRBJ2-5	.	TRBV10-3	TRBD2	CAISDFSGGSWYQETQYF	TGTGCCATCAGTGATTTCTCCGGGGGGTCCTGGTACCAAGAGACCCAGTACTTC
TRBJ2-1	.	TRBV7-2	.	CASSLGISGYVLNEQFF	TGTGCCAGCAGCTTAGGTATCAGCGGCTATGTCCTGAATGAGCAGTTCTTC
TRBJ1-1	.	TRBV5-1	TRBD1	CASKRLPGTADMNTEAFF	TGCGCCAGCAAAAGGTTGCCGGGGACAGCAGACATGAACACTGAAGCTTTCTTT
TRBJ2-6	.	TRBV5-1	TRBD1	CASSLRTGAGANVLTF	TGCGCCAGCAGCCTACGTACAGGGGCTGGGGCCAACGTCCTGACTTTC
TRBJ2-7	.	TRBV30	TRBD2	CASSLQAGVGEQYF	TGTGCCTCCTCGCTTCAAGCGGGAGTGGGGGAGCAGTACTTC
TRBJ2-7	.	TRBV6-1	TRBD1	CASSEGTGGTYEQYF	TGTGCCAGCAGTGAAGGGACAGGGGGCACCTACGAGCAGTACTTC
TRBJ1-4	.	TRBV9	TRBD1	CASSAQGHPATNEKLFF	TGTGCCAGCAGCGCACAGGGGCACCCCGCAACTAATGAAAAACTGTTTTTT
TRBJ1-5	few	TRBV30	.	CAWSGEGQPQHF	TGTGCCTGGAGTGGCGAGGGCCAGCCCCAGCATTTT